The 17 T cell receptor beta chains in this list originate from one sample, sequenced in a study of T cells in Graves' hyperthyroidism and ophthalmopathy. Amplified regions were TCR beta CDR3 sequences from RNA transcripts. Carried out on the TCR CDR3, a first-round RT-PCR used the HTBI primer set. MiXCR, run by TCRdb on the multiplex PCR reads, gives a single entry per CDR3 protein. This table has fewer than 800,000 distinct CDR3 sequences, less than 20% appearing once. Sequenced: blood. These receptor sequences come from a man in his late teens or twenties with Graves' hyperthyroidism.

In the case of this clonotype: This may arise from a read error, as a much more abundant clone is one base away. The rearrangement joins TRBV30 to TRBJ1-2; D is perhaps TRBD1 (5 bases). V was clipped by 7 bases and J by 9 bases, with 12 bases between them. The CDR3 runs 10 residues. Germline CDR1 GTSNPN, CDR2 SVGIG (reference sequence). The CDR3 DNA reads TGTGCCTCCGCCGGGGCGAGCTACACCTTC. Protein sequence: CASAGASYTF.

This clonotype was seen ten or more times. V usage is TRBV12-3 or TRBV12-4 and J usage is TRBJ2-2; D gene unclear. CDR3 length: 12 amino acids. Trimming cost V 7 bases and J 6 bases, with 9 bases left between them. In DNA, the CDR3 is TGTGCCAGCAACCCCGAGTCCGGGGAGCTGTTTTTT. It encodes CASNPESGELFF.

This clonotype was counted at least ten times. The chain recombines TRBV5-1 with TRBJ2-1; 12 nucleotides align to TRBD2. Germline V CDR1 and CDR2: SGHRS, YFSETQ. The CDR3 consists of 15 residues. J lost 4 bases, V lost 2 bases, and 1 base had no gene match. CDR3 loop: CASSLGLAGYNEQFF. The CDR3 DNA follows: TGCGCCAGCAGCTTAGGACTAGCGGGATACAATGAGCAGTTCTTC.

The V gene is TRBV13, the J gene TRBJ2-7; TRBD2 matches at 9 bases. V was pared by 5 bases and J by 0 bases, with 2 bases of the junction left unmatched. The CDR3 consists of 14 residues. CDR1 is PRHDT and CDR2 is FYEKMQ in the germline V gene (reference sequence). CDR3 amino acids: CASSRTSVSYEQYF. Written as DNA, the CDR3 is TGTGCCAGCAGCAGGACTAGCGTCTCCTACGAGCAGTACTTC. The full variable domain, with the rest looked up from reference TRBV13 and TRBJ2-7, is AAGVIQSPRHLIKEKRETATLKCYPIPRHDTVYWYQQGPGQDPQFLISFYEKMQSDKGSIPDRFSAQQFSDYHSELNMSSLELGDSALYFCASSRTSVSYEQYFGPGTRLTVT.

There are many counts of this clonotype. CDR3 residues: CASSQGGGAGNQPQHF. The CDR3 coding sequence is TGTGCCAGCAGCCAGGGAGGGGGCGCCGGCAATCAGCCCCAGCATTTT. The rearrangement uses TRBV28 and TRBJ1-5; 7 nucleotides match TRBD1. V gave up 6 bases and J gave up 2 bases; unmatched junction bases: 10. Germline CDR1 MDHEN, CDR2 SYDVKM. This CDR3 is built from 16 residues.

This clonotype was picked up many times. The J gene is TRBJ1-1, the V gene TRBV18, with a weak D call TRBD1 (5 bases). The CDR3 has 17 amino acids. The germline V gene has CDR1 KGHSH and CDR2 LQKENI. Trimming pared 2 bases from V and 4 bases from J, leaving 20 bases between. The CDR3 DNA follows: TGTGCCAGCTCACCATCCCGTTTGGGGACTCGGGGCACTGAAGCTTTCTTT. This encodes CASSPSRLGTRGTEAFF. The full variable domain, completed using reference TRBV18 and TRBJ1-1, is NAGVMQNPRHLVRRRGQEARLRCSPMKGHSHVYWYRQLPEEGLKFMVYLQKENIIDESGMPKERFSAEFPKEGPSILRIQQVVRGDSAAYFCASSPSRLGTRGTEAFFGQGTRLTVV.

Ten or more counts support this clonotype. The chain uses TRBV7-9 and TRBJ2-7, with a weak D call TRBD2 (5 bases). The CDR3 sequence is 13 residues long. Germline loops: CDR1 SEHNR, CDR2 FQNEAQ (reference sequence). Trimming cost V 1 base and J 7 bases, with 11 bases left between them. CDR3 region: CASSLESGFEQYF. CDR3 sequence (DNA): TGTGCCAGCAGCTTAGAGTCGGGGTTTGAGCAGTACTTC.

The chain joins TRBV5-4 to TRBJ2-5, with 11 positions matching TRBD2. The V gene's germline CDR1 is SGHNT and CDR2 YYREEE (reference sequence). This CDR3 spans 14 amino acids. The J segment lost 13 bases and the V segment lost 2 bases, leaving 10 bases of the junction unmatched. CDR3 loop: CASSFGTSGRGWYF. The CDR3 DNA reads as TGTGCCAGCAGCTTTGGGACTAGCGGCCGAGGGTGGTACTTC.

This clonotype appeared a few times. The chain recombines TRBV19 with TRBJ1-1; D ambiguous. This CDR3 has 15 residues. Germline V gene data show CDR1 as LNHDA and CDR2 as SQIVND (reference sequence). The V end lost 2 bases, the J end lost 2 bases, and 12 bases lay between the germline ends. Written as DNA, the CDR3 is TGTGCCAGTAGTATAAGGGCAGGAAGAAACACTGAAGCTTTCTTT. As protein: CASSIRAGRNTEAFF.

Many counts were recorded for this clonotype. The J gene is TRBJ1-1, the V gene TRBV4-1, with a weak D call TRBD1 (6 bases). The CDR3 spans 16 residues. Germline V gene lookup returns CDR1 MGHRA and CDR2 YSYEKL. The V gene lost 0 bases and the J gene lost 0 bases, with 11 bases spanning the gap. The CDR3 spells CASSQDPYRVNTEAFF. Written as DNA, the CDR3 is TGCGCCAGCAGCCAAGATCCGTACAGGGTGAACACTGAAGCTTTCTTT.

V gene TRBV18 combines with J gene TRBJ1-1; 7 nucleotides agree with TRBD1. Per the germline V gene, CDR1 is KGHSH and CDR2 is LQKENI. CDR3 size: 15 residues. The V gene end was trimmed by 3 bases and the J gene end by 2 bases; junction bases not matched to a gene: 6. CDR3 nucleotide sequence: TGTGCCAGCTCACCCTTGACAGGGAGAAACACTGAAGCTTTCTTT. Translation: CASSPLTGRNTEAFF.

This clonotype was seen many times. The gene calls are TRBV29-1 and TRBJ1-1; D perhaps matches TRBD1 (6 bases). Looked up from germline, CDR1 is SQVTM and CDR2 is ANQGSEA. The V end lost 5 bases, the J end lost 5 bases, and 15 bases lay between the germline ends. The CDR3 covers 13 residues. As DNA, the CDR3 is TGCAGCGTTCACAGGGATTCGTGGACTGAAGCTTTCTTT. It encodes CSVHRDSWTEAFF.

This clonotype was recorded a few times. V and J are TRBV20-1 and TRBJ1-4; 7 bases line up with TRBD1. Losses at the gene ends were 5 bases for V and 7 bases for J; bases not matched to a gene: 7. The CDR3 is 13 residues long. Germline CDR1 reads DFQATT; CDR2 reads SNEGSKA (reference sequence). The CDR3 sequence is CSAEGAVIEKLFF. Here the CDR3 DNA reads TGCAGTGCTGAGGGGGCGGTAATTGAAAAACTGTTTTTT.

This clonotype was seen a few times. The chain combines TRBV20-1 with TRBJ1-5; 7 bases map to TRBD1. The CDR3 contains 14 residues. CDR1 and CDR2 (germline): DFQATT, SNEGSKA (reference sequence). Germline trimming cut 6 bases from V and 7 bases from J; bases unmatched to any gene: 12. CDR3 amino acids: CSAETGARLQPQHF. The CDR3 DNA is TGCAGTGCCGAAACAGGGGCGCGCTTGCAGCCCCAGCATTTT.

This clonotype was observed many times. V is TRBV6-2 or TRBV6-3 and J is TRBJ2-3, with 9 bases that match TRBD2. This CDR3 is 12 amino acids long. Germline values: CDR1 MNHEY, CDR2 SVGEGT. With 7 bases clipped from V and 5 bases from J, the junction kept 1 base outside the gene matches. The CDR3 region has the DNA TGTGCCAGCAAGCGGGGGGAAGATACGCAGTATTTT. It codes for CASKRGEDTQYF.

This clonotype was counted only a few times. This rearrangement joins TRBV29-1 to TRBJ2-3, with TRBD2 identical over 11 bases. The germline gives CDR1 SQVTM, CDR2 ANQGSEA. This CDR3 contains 14 residues. V lost 6 bases to trimming and J lost 4 bases; unmatched junction nucleotides: 6. The CDR3 sequence is CSVDSGRGADTQYF. Here the CDR3 DNA reads TGCAGCGTGGATAGCGGGAGGGGGGCAGATACGCAGTATTTT.

The chain joins TRBV3-2 to TRBJ2-1; no DNA check was done on the table's D call, TRBD1. TRBV3-2 is labeled a pseudogene. The CDR3 sequence is 18 residues long. Written as DNA, the CDR3 is TGTGCCAGCAGCCAAGATCCGGGCCACAGGGGAGAGGGCAATGAGCAGTTCTTC. It specifies CASSQDPGHRGEGNEQFF.